Sequencing of this T cell receptor beta chain was carried out in a study of T cells expressing NK-cell markers. Study-wide background: According to the study, TCR beta repertoires originated from sorted CD3+CD56+NKG2C+, CD3+CD56+NKG2C- and CD3+CD56-NKG2C+ T cells.

For this clonotype: Its matching antigen is unknown.

Study-level findings and limits: The leading position in the CD3+CD56-NKG2C+ fraction of four donors also went to these clonotypes.

Looked up from germline, CDR1 is ENHRY and CDR2 is SYGVKD. The CDR3 covers 13 residues. cDNA encoding TCR beta was synthesized via 5'RACE template switching incorporating UMIs. After re-calling the 5' RACE reads, TCRdb lists one entry per CDR3 protein, DNA absent. This sample's clone table lists 500,000 to 600,000 distinct CDR3 sequences. This chain connects TRBV10-3 to TRBJ2-6; the D call of TRBD1 rests on TCRdb alone, since no DNA is present to check it. Specimen: blood T cells: a sorted CD56 or NKG2C T cell subset, CD4+ or CD8+ T cells, or bulk PBMC T cells (not recorded which). The TCR comes from a man aged 18 to 35 in good health. CDR3 protein: CAALGGLANVLTF.